The next 24 T cell receptor beta chains were all read from a single sample in a study of blood T cells in healthy people across ages. A second 7 to 11 cycle PCR used barcoded and J-beta primers. TCRdb analysed the 5' RACE reads with MiXCR anew, one entry per CDR3 protein. The sample includes about 1 million distinct CDR3 sequences, less than 50% of them seen just once. The sequencing sample was made of blood. These TCRs come from a woman aged 60-75 years in good health.

At least ten counts were recorded for this clonotype. The gene calls are TRBV29-1 and TRBJ2-5, with D hard to call. The germline V and J ends were trimmed by 0 bases and 5 bases, with 10 bases remaining between them. The CDR3 consists of 13 residues. Germline V gene sequence: CDR1 SQVTM, CDR2 ANQGSEA. CDR3 amino acids: CSVEDRVGETQYF. The CDR3 DNA is TGCAGCGTTGAAGATCGGGTGGGGGAGACCCAGTACTTC.

This clonotype was seen a few times. The chain uses TRBV13 and TRBJ2-7; D is uncertain. The CDR3 extends over 15 amino acids. The germline gives CDR1 PRHDT, CDR2 FYEKMQ (reference sequence). Trimming removed 0 bases at V and 5 bases at J, with 14 bases between. The CDR3 region has the DNA TGTGCCAGCAGCTTAGGCCGTTCCGGGTTTGACGAGCAGTACTTC. It specifies CASSLGRSGFDEQYF.

This clonotype was detected a few times. The chain carries TRBV6-5 and TRBJ2-5, with D possibly TRBD1 on 6 matching bases. Trimming shortened V by 6 bases and J by 4 bases, and 12 bases separated the two germline ends. From germline, CDR1 is MNHEY and CDR2 SVGAGI. This CDR3 is built from 13 residues. The CDR3 sequence: CASRVGAGETQYF. CDR3 nucleotides: TGTGCCAGCAGGGTGGGGGCAGGAGAGACCCAGTACTTC.

In the case of this clonotype: One end of the junction varies from germline; a read error may be responsible. This chain uses TRBV6-2 or TRBV6-3 with TRBJ2-1; D perhaps matches TRBD1 (6 bases). The germline gives CDR1 MNHEY, CDR2 SVGEGT. The CDR3 runs to 12 residues. The CDR3 DNA follows: TGTGCCAACAGTTACTACAGGGTTGAGCAGTTCTTC. The encoded protein is CANSYYRVEQFF.

This clonotype was counted only a few times. The V call is TRBV25-1, the J call TRBJ2-3, with D unclear. Looked up from germline, CDR1 is MGHDK and CDR2 is SYGVNS. Trimming pared 0 bases from V and 2 bases from J, leaving 9 bases between. The length of the CDR3 is 15 residues. CDR3 amino acids: CASSEYAGPTDTQYF. DNA for the CDR3: TGTGCCAGCAGTGAATATGCAGGCCCCACAGATACGCAGTATTTT.

Points on this clonotype: This may come from a read error, since a much larger clone is one base off. The chain combines TRBV20-1 with TRBJ2-1; 12 bases are shared with TRBD2. The CDR3 consists of 16 residues. The ends lost 5 bases at V and 7 bases at J; junction bases unmatched: 12. The germline gives CDR1 DFQATT, CDR2 SNEGSKA (reference sequence). The CDR3 nucleotides read TGCAGTGCTTCCGGACTAGCGGGATCAGTTGGGAATGAGCAGTTCTTC. This codes for CSASGLAGSVGNEQFF.

CDR3 amino acids: CASSPPPGSDEQFF. The CDR3 DNA reads as TGTGCCAGCAGCCCTCCCCCGGGCTCAGATGAGCAGTTCTTC. The J gene is TRBJ2-1, the V gene TRBV13; D remains ambiguous. The V gene's germline CDR1 is PRHDT and CDR2 FYEKMQ (reference sequence). Trimming took off 5 bases at V and 8 bases at J, with 16 bases between the two ends. This CDR3 region has 14 residues.

Details on this clonotype: One junction end does not reproduce the germline sequence, and a read error may be involved. This sequence joins TRBV12-3 or TRBV12-4 and TRBJ2-3; D is perhaps TRBD2 (5 bases). This CDR3 is 14 amino acids long. CDR3 nucleotides: TGTGCCAGCAGTGCCCGAGCGGCCACGGATATGCAGTATTTT. Protein: CASSARAATDMQYF.

The chain couples TRBV7-6 to TRBJ1-5, with 8 bases lining up with TRBD1. The trim removed 4 bases at V and 1 base at J, leaving 21 bases unmatched. Germline V lookup: CDR1 SGHVS, CDR2 FNYEAQ. The CDR3 loop spans 21 amino acids. The CDR3 protein is CASSSHPAKTGEAPSNQPQHF. The CDR3 nucleotides are TGTGCCAGCAGCTCCCATCCGGCTAAGACAGGGGAGGCCCCCAGCAATCAGCCCCAGCATTTT.

This rearrangement joins TRBV29-1 to TRBJ2-1; D might be TRBD2 (5 bases). Trimming stripped 7 bases from V and 7 bases from J, with 17 bases between. Germline loops: CDR1 SQVTM, CDR2 ANQGSEA. This CDR3 contains 13 residues. CDR3 loop: CSAGLTQLNEQFF. DNA for the CDR3: TGCAGCGCCGGACTGACCCAGTTGAATGAGCAGTTCTTC.

The rearrangement uses TRBV2 and TRBJ2-3; D may match TRBD1 or TRBD2 (5 bases each). Germline V CDR1 and CDR2: SNHLY, FYNNEI. This CDR3 is 14 amino acids long. V lost 7 bases and J lost 2, with 13 bases in between. The CDR3 sequence is CASNGGLFTDTQYF. The CDR3 nucleotides read TGTGCCAGCAATGGGGGATTGTTCACAGATACGCAGTATTTT.

V is TRBV25-1 and J is TRBJ2-1; D is possibly TRBD2 (5 bases). The DNA matches TRBJ2-7 better at its end, which makes the J call doubtful. The CDR3 sequence is 11 residues long. CDR1 MGHDK and CDR2 SYGVNS come from the germline V gene. The CDR3 sequence: CASSEEDEQYF. In DNA form, the CDR3 reads TGTGCCAGCAGTGAGGAGGATGAGCAGTACTTC.

This clonotype was observed a few times. This chain joins TRBV7-9 and TRBJ2-3; D may be TRBD1 (6 bases). This CDR3 comprises 14 residues. The V gene's germline CDR1 is SEHNR and CDR2 FQNEAQ (reference sequence). V lost 4 bases, J lost 6 bases, and 14 bases lay in between. CDR3 bases: TGTGCCAGCAGCTCACAGGGCTTCGAGGATACGCAGTATTTT. Its translation: CASSSQGFEDTQYF.

The chain links TRBV29-1 to TRBJ2-5, with D possibly being TRBD1 (5 bases). V lost 3 bases, J lost 5 bases, and 13 bases lay in between. The germline V gene has CDR1 SQVTM and CDR2 ANQGSEA. The CDR3 is 13 residues long. CDR3 coding DNA: TGCAGCGTTGAGACTGGGGCGCGGGAGACCCAGTACTTC. Translating gives CSVETGARETQYF.

The rearrangement uses TRBV10-3 and TRBJ1-2; perhaps TRBD1 as D (6 bases). The V gene's germline CDR1 is ENHRY and CDR2 SYGVKD. The length of the CDR3 is 13 residues. V gave up 4 bases and J gave up 3 bases, with 9 bases separating them. CDR3 in amino acids: CAISGRGDYGYTF. As DNA, the CDR3 is TGTGCCATCAGTGGTAGGGGGGACTATGGCTACACCTTC.

This clonotype was counted a few times. The CDR3 is CASSPSPQGAGYTF. CDR3 DNA: TGTGCCAGCTCACCATCCCCACAGGGGGCCGGCTACACCTTC. V and J are TRBV18 and TRBJ1-2, with 9 bases that match TRBD1. Germline CDR1 and CDR2: KGHSH and LQKENI. This CDR3 has 14 residues. J was trimmed by 8 bases and V by 2 bases; bases with no gene match: 6.

This clonotype was seen repeatedly, ten times or more. V and J are TRBV12-3 or TRBV12-4 and TRBJ2-7; 10 positions agree with TRBD2. After removal of 5 bases from V and 4 bases from J, the junction contained 2 bases not matched to a gene. This CDR3 is built from 13 residues. In DNA form, the CDR3 reads TGTGCCAGCAGTCAGACTAGCGGGTACGAGCAGTACTTC. Translated, it gives CASSQTSGYEQYF.

This clonotype was seen repeatedly, ten times or more. The V gene is TRBV29-1, the J gene TRBJ2-7, with TRBD1 identical over 8 bases. This CDR3 comprises 12 residues. J was trimmed by 4 bases and V by 3 bases; bases with no gene match: 2. Germline V gene sequence: CDR1 SQVTM, CDR2 ANQGSEA. The CDR3 reads CSVETGVYEQYF. In DNA, the CDR3 is TGCAGCGTTGAGACAGGGGTTTACGAGCAGTACTTC.

This clonotype was observed once. The genes are TRBV12-3 or TRBV12-4 and TRBJ2-2; TRBD1 might be the D (6 bases). The CDR3 runs to 15 residues. Trimming removed 5 bases at V and 5 bases at J, with 15 bases between. CDR3 sequence reads: CASSLQGTRTGELFF. The CDR3 nucleotides read TGTGCCAGCAGTCTACAGGGTACGAGGACCGGGGAGCTGTTTTTT.

The chain uses TRBV5-1 and TRBJ2-3; 8 bases align to TRBD1. The CDR3 spans 16 residues. Per the germline V gene, CDR1 is SGHRS and CDR2 is YFSETQ. The V gene end was trimmed by 4 bases and the J gene end by 2 bases; junction bases not matched to a gene: 9. CDR3 DNA: TGCGCCAGCAGCCTTACGACAGGGGCCCTCACAGATACGCAGTATTTT. The encoded protein is CASSLTTGALTDTQYF. Complete variable domain (other parts from reference TRBV5-1 and TRBJ2-3): KAGVTQTPRYLIKTRGQQVTLSCSPISGHRSVSWYQQTPGQGLQFLFEYFSETQRNKGNFPGRFSGRQFSNSRSEMNVSTLELGDSALYLCASSLTTGALTDTQYFGPGTRLTVL.

This chain links TRBV5-1 with TRBJ1-1; D is perhaps TRBD1 (5 bases). This CDR3 is 16 amino acids long. Trimming left V 0 bases short and J 1 base short, with 13 bases between. CDR1 SGHRS and CDR2 YFSETQ come from the germline V gene. CDR3 protein: CASSLGGTGQNTEAFF. The CDR3 region has the DNA TGCGCCAGCAGCTTGGGAGGGACGGGCCAGAACACTGAAGCTTTCTTT.

The genes are TRBV4-1 and TRBJ2-5; TRBD1 is a possible D gene (5 bases). From germline, CDR1 is MGHRA and CDR2 YSYEKL. Trimming removed 3 bases from V and 11 bases from J, with 25 bases in between. This CDR3 contains 16 residues. CDR3 bases: TGCGCCAGCAGCCATCCGACCCAGGGCGTGGACAATGAGCAGTACTTC. Its translation is CASSHPTQGVDNEQYF.

This clonotype was detected only a few times. With a much larger clone just one base away, this may be a read error. V is TRBV6-2 or TRBV6-3 and J is TRBJ2-7; TRBD2 aligns across 14 bases. The CDR3 covers 14 residues. CDR1 is MNHEY, CDR2 SVGEGT, per germline. With 6 bases clipped from V and 7 bases from J, the junction kept 5 bases outside the gene matches. This CDR3 is CASSPGLAGEEQYF. The CDR3 DNA reads as TGTGCCAGCAGCCCGGGACTAGCGGGAGAGGAGCAGTACTTC.

V gene TRBV29-1 combines with J gene TRBJ2-7, with D unresolved. The CDR3 sequence is 12 residues long. The germline V and J ends were trimmed by 3 bases and 2 bases, with 8 bases remaining between them. Germline assignment: CDR1 SQVTM and CDR2 ANQGSEA. CDR3 loop: CSVDVGPYEQYF. The CDR3 coding sequence is TGCAGCGTTGACGTAGGCCCCTACGAGCAGTACTTC.